The 16 T cell receptor beta chains below all came from one sample that was sequenced in a study of radiotherapy plus CTLA-4 blockade in lung cancer listed by TCRdb under 2018. Preparation of the library involved the immunoSEQ multiplex PCR assay. TCRdb re-hosts the immuneACCESS table, in-frame sequences only. Its copies lack some clones; in the studies checked, an unresolved V gene accounts for under half of them, and the cause for the rest is not known. This sample lists more than 75,000 clones; around 80% were detected once. Roughly 26% of the sample is in the top ten clones. The input for sequencing was peripheral blood, taken from a patient treated with radiotherapy plus ipilimumab. These receptors all come from a human donor with non-small cell lung cancer that progressed on radiotherapy plus ipilimumab.

V is TRBV7-9 and J is TRBJ2-2, with 8 bases fitting TRBD1. This CDR3 has 16 residues. J lost 4 bases, V lost 6 bases, and 10 bases had no gene match. Per germline, CDR1 SEHNR and CDR2 FQNEAQ (reference sequence). Here the CDR3 reads CASSYTGTGGTGELFF. The CDR3 DNA reads TGTGCCAGCAGTTACACCGGGACAGGAGGCACCGGGGAGCTGTTTTTT.

This chain connects TRBV5-4 to TRBJ1-3, with D hard to call. Trimming shortened V by 4 bases and J by 1 base, and 6 bases separated the two germline ends. The CDR3 consists of 13 residues. Germline V gene lookup returns CDR1 SGHNT and CDR2 YYREEE (reference sequence). The chain's CDR3 is CASSRLSGNTIYF. CDR3 bases: TGTGCCAGCAGCCGTCTATCTGGAAACACCATATATTTT.

The gene calls are TRBV28 and TRBJ1-2; D is ambiguous. The V gene lost 7 bases and the J gene lost 2 bases, with 14 bases spanning the gap. The CDR3 has 14 residues. In germline, CDR1 is MDHEN, CDR2 SYDVKM. CDR3 sequence: CASINPTENYGYTF. CDR3 DNA sequence: TGTGCCAGCATCAACCCCACGGAGAACTATGGCTACACCTTC.

The chain has TRBV28 and TRBJ1-1; the D gene is possibly TRBD1 (5 bases). V dropped 3 bases and J dropped 10 bases, with 15 bases sitting between them. Per the germline V gene, CDR1 is MDHEN and CDR2 is SYDVKM. The CDR3 has 13 amino acids. The CDR3, as DNA: TGTGCCAGCAGTTTGCAGGGCCCATCGCGAGCTTTCTTT. Amino acid sequence: CASSLQGPSRAFF.

The chain has TRBV30 and TRBJ1-2, with 9 bases matching TRBD1. The V gene's germline CDR1 is GTSNPN and CDR2 SVGIG (reference sequence). The V segment lost 5 bases and the J segment 1 base; nucleotides outside the gene matches: 5. CDR3 size: 14 residues. The CDR3 DNA sequence: TGTGCCTGGGCTACAGGGGGCGATAACTATGGCTACACCTTC. This sequence encodes CAWATGGDNYGYTF. Full variable domain (rest looked up from reference TRBV30 and TRBJ1-2): SQTIHQWPATLVQPVGSPLSLECTVEGTSNPNLYWYRQAAGRGLQLLFYSVGIGQISSEVPQNLSASRPQDRQFILSSKKLLLSDSGFYLCAWATGGDNYGYTFGSGTRLTVV.

V usage is TRBV5-1 and J usage is TRBJ1-1; D call uncertain. The CDR3 spans 13 residues. Germline values: CDR1 SGHRS, CDR2 YFSETQ. The V gene lost 1 base and the J gene lost 3 bases, with 7 bases spanning the gap. CDR3 loop: CASSLMADTEAFF. The CDR3 bases are TGCGCCAGCAGCTTGATGGCAGACACTGAAGCTTTCTTT.

This chain uses TRBV4-2 with TRBJ2-1; either TRBD1 or TRBD2 may supply D (5 bases each). CDR3 length equals 12 residues. Germline CDR1 and CDR2: LGHNA and YNFKEQ. V lost 1 base and J 9 bases, leaving 7 bases between the germline ends. The DNA of the CDR3 is TGTGCCAGCAGCCAAGTTGGGGGTGAGCAGTTCTTC. Its protein is CASSQVGGEQFF.

This clone was seen a single time. The chain joins TRBV5-4 to TRBJ2-7; D may be TRBD1 or TRBD2 (5 bases each). CDR1 is SGHNT and CDR2 is YYREEE in the germline V gene (reference sequence). The CDR3 length is 17 residues. The V end lost 0 bases, the J end lost 6 bases, and 22 bases lay between the germline ends. The CDR3 reads CASSLELGRPPDIEQYF. Written as DNA, the CDR3 is TGTGCCAGCAGCTTGGAGCTTGGGAGACCCCCGGACATCGAGCAGTACTTC.

The rearrangement joins TRBV9 to TRBJ2-4; 8 bases match TRBD1. V shed 2 bases and J 0 bases; nucleotides not matched to a gene: 7. The CDR3 runs to 17 residues. Germline V lookup: CDR1 SGDLS, CDR2 YYNGEE. The CDR3 spells CASSVDPQGAAKNIQYF. CDR3 DNA: TGTGCCAGCAGCGTGGATCCCCAGGGGGCAGCCAAAAACATTCAGTACTTC.

The CDR3 spells CASSSYQGYEQFF. The CDR3 nucleotides are TGTGCCAGCAGCTCGTACCAGGGCTATGAGCAGTTCTTC. The chain has TRBV11-1 and TRBJ2-1; tentative D call: TRBD1 (5 bases). CDR1 SGHAT and CDR2 FQDESV come from the germline V gene (reference sequence). V shed 4 bases and J shed 8 bases, with 12 bases lying between them. There are 13 residues in the CDR3.

The chain has TRBV6-5 and TRBJ1-1, with 7 bases fitting TRBD1. The trim removed 0 bases at V and 11 bases at J, leaving 12 bases unmatched. The CDR3 has 15 residues. Germline values: CDR1 MNHEY, CDR2 SVGAGI. The CDR3 nucleotides read TGTGCCAGCAGTTACTCGAGTGGGGGCAAGGGGGCGGCTTTCTTT. Residues: CASSYSSGGKGAAFF.

The chain combines TRBV11-2 with TRBJ2-1; 7 positions match TRBD1. V shed 1 base and J 5 bases; nucleotides not matched to a gene: 5. Germline lookup yields CDR1 SGHAT and CDR2 FQNNGV. The CDR3 is 15 amino acids. The CDR3 DNA reads TGTGCCAGCAGCTTAGGACAGGGTATAAACAATGAGCAGTTCTTC. This translates into CASSLGQGINNEQFF.

The chain uses TRBV6-5 and TRBJ2-5, with 11 bases identical to TRBD2. V dropped 5 bases and J dropped 4; count of bases not matched to a gene: 6. The CDR3 length is 15 residues. The germline gives CDR1 MNHEY, CDR2 SVGAGI. The CDR3 nucleotides read TGTGCCAGCAGTCCCATAGCGGGAGGGGCAGAGACCCAGTACTTC. Its protein product is CASSPIAGGAETQYF.

The genes are TRBV11-2 and TRBJ2-7; D perhaps matches TRBD1 (6 bases). The CDR3 loop spans 16 amino acids. Trimming cost V 1 base and J 4 bases, with 17 bases left between them. In germline, CDR1 is SGHAT, CDR2 FQNNGV. The CDR3 region is CASSLVATGRWYEQYF. In DNA form, the CDR3 reads TGTGCCAGCAGCTTAGTCGCGACAGGCAGGTGGTACGAGCAGTACTTC.

CDR3 protein: CAISEQPGTEAFF. The CDR3 DNA follows: TGTGCCATCAGTGAGCAGCCTGGGACTGAAGCTTTCTTT. The V and J genes are TRBV10-3 and TRBJ1-1; D is undetermined. The germline V and J ends were trimmed by 2 bases and 5 bases, with 9 bases remaining between them. There are 13 residues in the CDR3. CDR1 is ENHRY and CDR2 is SYGVKD in the germline V gene.

This clone was recorded once. Written as DNA, the CDR3 is TGTGCCTGGAGTGTACGGGGTAATCAGCCCCAGCATTTT. It is translated as CAWSVRGNQPQHF. The chain combines TRBV30 with TRBJ1-5, with D uncertain. From germline, CDR1 is GTSNPN and CDR2 SVGIG (reference sequence). The CDR3 covers 13 residues. The V gene lost 0 bases and the J gene lost 4 bases, with 7 bases spanning the gap. The complete variable domain, with remaining parts taken from reference TRBV30 and TRBJ1-5, reads SQTIHQWPATLVQPVGSPLSLECTVEGTSNPNLYWYRQAAGRGLQLLFYSVGIGQISSEVPQNLSASRPQDRQFILSSKKLLLSDSGFYLCAWSVRGNQPQHFGDGTRLSIL.